This T cell receptor (beta chain) came from a study of control samples from healthy donors and cancer patients. The protocol was immunoSEQ multiplex PCR, while the TCRdb copy is restricted to in-frame clones and leaves out a portion. The sample carries approximately 100,000 clones, around nine tenths recorded once. Germline CDR1 is SGHRS and CDR2 is YFSETQ. V gave up 4 bases and J gave up 2 bases, with 24 bases separating them. There are 18 residues in the CDR3. The receptor's source is a man younger than 45 in good health. The V gene is TRBV5-1, the J gene TRBJ1-2; D gene unclear. The sample comprised blood. The CDR3 region is CASSPLDVLDLKNYGYTF. CDR3 DNA: TGCGCCAGCAGCCCCTTGGACGTCCTCGATCTCAAGAACTATGGCTACACCTTC.